This passage covers 11 T cell receptor beta chains from one sample sequenced in a study of blood T cell repertoires in COVID-19. Sequencing used immunoSEQ multiplex PCR; TCRdb keeps in-frame clones, though not all of them. The table has 170,000 or so clones, roughly 87% seen once. The sample was PBMCs or T cells enriched from blood (not recorded which). Source of these receptors: a woman in her forties or fifties who had recovered from COVID-19.

The chain combines TRBV7-2 with TRBJ1-2, with 7 bases aligning to TRBD1. Germline CDR1 SGHTA, CDR2 FQGNSA. V gave up 6 bases and J gave up 5 bases; unmatched junction bases: 9. CDR3 length equals 14 residues. The CDR3 sequence is CASSHDRDHYGYTF. The DNA of the CDR3 is TGTGCCAGCAGTCACGACAGGGACCATTATGGCTACACCTTC. Complete variable domain (other parts from reference TRBV7-2 and TRBJ1-2): GAGVSQSPSNKVTEKGKDVELRCDPISGHTALYWYRQSLGQGLEFLIYFQGNSAPDKSGLPSDRFSAERTGGSVSTLTIQRTQQEDSAVYLCASSHDRDHYGYTFGSGTRLTVV.

The chain has TRBV12-3 or TRBV12-4 and TRBJ1-2; the D is unclear. The CDR3 sequence is 13 residues long. With 7 bases removed from V and 1 base from J, the gap between germline ends came to 10 bases. Here the CDR3 DNA reads TGTGCCAGCACCGCGGTAGTTAACTATGGCTACACCTTC. Protein product: CASTAVVNYGYTF.

This rearrangement joins TRBV2 to TRBJ1-1; tentatively, D is TRBD1 (6 bases). The CDR3 is made up of 14 amino acids. The germline V gene encodes CDR1 SNHLY and CDR2 FYNNEI. Trimming stripped 7 bases from V and 4 bases from J, with 16 bases between. The CDR3 is CASISGQPITEAFF. For the CDR3, the DNA is TGTGCCAGCATCTCCGGACAGCCGATCACTGAAGCTTTCTTT.

The chain uses TRBV4-3 and TRBJ2-1; 8 bases align to TRBD1. In germline, CDR1 is LGHNA, CDR2 YSLEER. The CDR3 consists of 16 residues. V dropped 3 bases and J dropped 5; count of bases not matched to a gene: 9. As DNA, the CDR3 is TGCGCCAGCAGCCAGGGGAGAGGACAGGGACACAATGAGCAGTTCTTC. Its translation is CASSQGRGQGHNEQFF.

The J gene is TRBJ2-2, the V gene TRBV18; 10 nucleotides align to TRBD1. The germline gives CDR1 KGHSH, CDR2 LQKENI. The V gene end was trimmed by 3 bases and the J gene end by 4 bases; junction bases not matched to a gene: 5. This CDR3 region has 16 residues. The CDR3 region is CASSPPGTGATGELFF. The CDR3 bases are TGTGCCAGCTCACCTCCCGGGACAGGGGCCACCGGGGAGCTGTTTTTT. Using reference TRBV18 and TRBJ2-2 for the parts outside the CDR3, the full variable domain is NAGVMQNPRHLVRRRGQEARLRCSPMKGHSHVYWYRQLPEEGLKFMVYLQKENIIDESGMPKERFSAEFPKEGPSILRIQQVVRGDSAAYFCASSPPGTGATGELFFGEGSRLTVL.

The CDR3 nucleotides are TGTGCCAGCAGTGAGTCCGGGGGTGGAAACACCATATATTTT. Protein sequence: CASSESGGGNTIYF. The chain joins TRBV6-4 to TRBJ1-3, with D possibly TRBD1 on 5 matching bases. The V end was cut by 3 bases, the J end by 3 bases, with 9 bases between. Germline V gives CDR1 MRHNA, CDR2 SNTAGT. The CDR3 extends over 14 amino acids.

This rearrangement joins TRBV14 to TRBJ1-6; 7 bases are a match to TRBD1. CDR3 size: 14 residues. V lost 4 bases and J lost 14; bases outside the gene matches: 11. Germline V gene sequence: CDR1 SGHDN, CDR2 FVKESK. CDR3 nucleotide sequence: TGTGCCAGCAGCCTTCGGGACAGCAATTCGGCCCTCCACTTT. Amino acids: CASSLRDSNSALHF.

This clone was counted only a few times. The chain links TRBV5-1 to TRBJ2-1; 11 bases fit TRBD2. Trimming removed 0 bases from V and 6 bases from J; junction bases left unmatched: 2. This CDR3 is built from 15 residues. Germline V CDR1 and CDR2: SGHRS, YFSETQ. CDR3 nucleotide sequence: TGCGCCAGCAGCTTGGAACTAGCGGGAGTCAATGAGCAGTTCTTC. Protein: CASSLELAGVNEQFF.

The chain uses TRBV5-1 and TRBJ1-1, with TRBD1 matching 8 bases. Germline-derived CDR1 and CDR2 are SGHRS and YFSETQ. V lost 6 bases and J lost 1; bases outside the gene matches: 5. This CDR3 contains 14 residues. CDR3 sequence reads: CASTPGTGNTEAFF. In DNA, the CDR3 is TGCGCCAGCACCCCTGGGACAGGGAACACTGAAGCTTTCTTT.

V gene TRBV2 combines with J gene TRBJ2-2; tentative D call: TRBD1 (5 bases). The CDR3 is made up of 15 amino acids. Germline lookup yields CDR1 SNHLY and CDR2 FYNNEI. Trimming took off 8 bases at V and 0 bases at J, with 13 bases between the two ends. CDR3 in amino acids: CASVGSTANTGELFF. The DNA of the CDR3 is TGTGCCAGCGTGGGATCGACAGCGAACACCGGGGAGCTGTTTTTT.

In nucleotides, the CDR3 is TGCGCCAGCAGCCAAGAACCCGGGACAGGGATATACGAGCAGTACTTC. This translates into CASSQEPGTGIYEQYF. J is TRBJ2-7 and V is TRBV4-1; 9 bases are shared with TRBD1. The CDR3 is made up of 16 amino acids. In germline, CDR1 is MGHRA, CDR2 YSYEKL. The junction had 7 bases not matched to a gene; V was cut back by 0 bases and J by 4 bases.